The 4 T cell receptor beta chains presented below share a single source sample, sequenced in a study of T cells in Graves' hyperthyroidism and ophthalmopathy. The source material, RNA transcripts, was used to amplify TCR beta CDR3 regions. A set of HTBI primers served as the primers for a first-round RT-PCR of the TCR CDR3. Via MiXCR, TCRdb re-called the multiplex PCR reads, giving one row per CDR3 protein. This table has a few hundred thousand distinct CDR3 sequences, roughly 16% appearing once. Sequenced input: blood. These receptors originate from a woman in her thirties or forties with Graves' ophthalmopathy.

This clonotype was observed at least ten times. The chain joins TRBV7-2 to TRBJ2-5, with D tentatively TRBD1 (6 bases). The V end was cut by 2 bases, the J end by 4 bases, with 14 bases between. The CDR3 sequence is 15 residues long. CDR1 is SGHTA, CDR2 FQGNSA, per germline. CDR3 loop: CASSLSSRGGETQYF. The CDR3 DNA is TGTGCCAGCAGCTTATCATCCAGGGGTGGAGAGACCCAGTACTTC.

Turning to this clonotype: At one boundary the junction diverges from the germline segment, which might be a read error. As DNA, the CDR3 is TGCAGTGCCCCTGAGAGGGGCGGGAGATCCTACAATGAGCAGCTCTTC. It codes for CSAPERGGRSYNEQLF. This chain uses TRBV20-1 with TRBJ2-1; TRBD2 agrees at 7 bases. This CDR3 has 16 amino acids. The V gene's germline CDR1 is DFQATT and CDR2 SNEGSKA (reference sequence).

This clonotype was found many times. The gene calls are TRBV11-2 and TRBJ1-3; D not certain. Trimming removed 2 bases at V and 15 bases at J, with 14 bases between. The CDR3 runs 12 residues. The germline gives CDR1 SGHAT, CDR2 FQNNGV. The CDR3 here is CASSLQREGQYF. CDR3 coding DNA: TGTGCCAGCAGCTTACAGCGGGAGGGCCAATATTTT.

This clonotype was counted a few times. The V and J genes are TRBV24-1 and TRBJ2-1; possible D gene TRBD1, 6 bases. Germline-derived CDR1 and CDR2 are KGHDR and SFDVKD. The CDR3 spans 17 residues. V was pared by 3 bases and J by 9 bases, with 23 bases between. DNA of the CDR3: TGTGCCACCAGTGATCCCGCCCCGGGACAACGGAACACTGAGCAGTTCTTC. This translates into CATSDPAPGQRNTEQFF.